Shown below are 29 T cell receptor beta chains from a single sample sequenced in a study of blood T cell repertoires in COVID-19. Repertoires were generated with immunoSEQ multiplex PCR, while TCRdb's copy carries only in-frame clones and drops some. This table holds tens of thousands of clones, roughly 78% found once. Sequencing was done on a sample of peripheral blood. The receptors come from a man between 60 and 75 years old with acute or convalescent COVID-19.

The chain employs TRBV5-1 and TRBJ2-5; 11 bases align to TRBD1. CDR1 is SGHRS, CDR2 YFSETQ, per germline. Trimming took 1 base from V and 2 from J; bases not matched to a gene: 4. This CDR3 is built from 16 residues. In DNA, the CDR3 is TGCGCCAGCAGCTTGTGGGGACAGGGGGTACAAGAGACCCAGTACTTC. This encodes CASSLWGQGVQETQYF.

The chain employs TRBV19 and TRBJ2-2, with a weak D call TRBD2 (6 bases). The V end was cut by 3 bases, the J end by 1 base, with 12 bases between. The CDR3 loop spans 16 amino acids. Germline values: CDR1 LNHDA, CDR2 SQIVND (reference sequence). The CDR3 nucleotides read TGTGCCAGTAGTATCCCTCCGGGGGTGAACACCGGGGAGCTGTTTTTT. Encoded protein: CASSIPPGVNTGELFF. Full variable domain (missing parts from reference TRBV19 and TRBJ2-2): DGGITQSPKYLFRKEGQNVTLSCEQNLNHDAMYWYRQDPGQGLRLIYYSQIVNDFQKGDIAEGYSVSREKKESFPLTVTSAQKNPTAFYLCASSIPPGVNTGELFFGEGSRLTVL.

CDR3 in amino acids: CASSDISGELFF. CDR3 sequence (DNA): TGTGCCAGCAGCGACATATCCGGGGAGCTGTTTTTT. The chain links TRBV5-4 to TRBJ2-2; D remains ambiguous. This CDR3 is built from 12 residues. Germline CDR1 and CDR2: SGHNT and YYREEE (reference sequence). V lost 4 bases and J lost 6, with 7 bases in between.

To note about this clone: The junction departs from the called germline gene at one end, perhaps through a read error. The chain couples TRBV6-1 to TRBJ1-2, with D possibly being TRBD1 (5 bases). The CDR3 spans 18 residues. Looked up from germline, CDR1 is MNHNS and CDR2 is SASEGT. The CDR3 region has the DNA TGTGCCAGCAGTAAAGCCGGAACTACCGGGACTGACAACTATGGCTACACCTTC. Translation gives CASSKAGTTGTDNYGYTF.

This clone was detected only a few times. CDR3 protein: CASSLEDPRLRGEQFF. CDR3 bases: TGCGCCAGCAGCTTGGAGGACCCCCGCCTTCGGGGAGAGCAGTTCTTC. The chain combines TRBV5-1 with TRBJ2-1; maybe TRBD2 (5 bases). Germline V gene data show CDR1 as SGHRS and CDR2 as YFSETQ. V dropped 0 bases and J dropped 10 bases, with 20 bases sitting between them. This CDR3 is 16 amino acids long.

The V call is TRBV2, the J call TRBJ2-3, with 10 bases fitting TRBD2. This CDR3 spans 17 amino acids. V lost 6 bases and J lost 2; bases outside the gene matches: 11. CDR1 and CDR2 from the germline V gene are SNHLY and FYNNEI. The CDR3 sequence: CASRPRLAGYLTDTQYF. CDR3 DNA: TGTGCCAGCAGGCCACGACTAGCGGGTTACCTCACAGATACGCAGTATTTT. The variable domain in full, completed from reference TRBV2 and TRBJ2-3, reads EPEVTQTPSHQVTQMGQEVILRCVPISNHLYFYWYRQILGQKVEFLVSFYNNEISEKSEIFDDQFSVERPDGSNFTLKIRSTKLEDSAMYFCASRPRLAGYLTDTQYFGPGTRLTVL.

The chain links TRBV21-1 to TRBJ1-6; TRBD1, the table's D call, lacks a check against the DNA. TRBV21-1 is termed a pseudogene. The CDR3 runs 16 residues. Here the CDR3 reads CASSKEGQVSHSPLHF. The CDR3 DNA reads TGTGCCAGCAGCAAAGAGGGACAAGTATCTCATTCACCCCTCCACTTT.

The rearrangement links TRBV5-6 to TRBJ1-1, with D maybe TRBD1 (6 bases). The CDR3 covers 12 residues. Trimming took 2 bases from V and 8 from J, leaving 10 bases between them. Germline loops: CDR1 SGHDT, CDR2 YYEEEE. CDR3 amino acids: CASSFGQTEAFF. The DNA for the CDR3 is TGTGCCAGCAGCTTCGGACAGACCGAAGCTTTCTTT. Together with reference TRBV5-6 and TRBJ1-1, the CDR3 gives the full variable domain: DAGVTQSPTHLIKTRGQQVTLRCSPKSGHDTVSWYQQALGQGPQFIFQYYEEEERQRGNFPDRFSGHQFPNYSSELNVNALLLGDSALYLCASSFGQTEAFFGQGTRLTVV.

This clone has more than one count but fewer than ten. J is TRBJ2-7 and V is TRBV5-6; no definite D call. Germline assignment: CDR1 SGHDT and CDR2 YYEEEE. The germline V and J ends were trimmed by 0 bases and 6 bases, with 10 bases remaining between them. The CDR3 is 13 amino acids. As DNA, the CDR3 is TGTGCCAGCAGCTTGGTGCAGGTCGGCGAGCAGTACTTC. It encodes CASSLVQVGEQYF.

The chain recombines TRBV7-9 with TRBJ2-2, with TRBD2 identical over 12 bases. The CDR3 covers 15 residues. V gave up 8 bases and J gave up 6 bases; unmatched junction bases: 7. Germline lookup yields CDR1 SEHNR and CDR2 FQNEAQ (reference sequence). The CDR3 DNA follows: TGTGCCAGCCGTCTAGCGGGAGGGCCCTCCGGGGAGCTGTTTTTT. It codes for CASRLAGGPSGELFF.

This clone was recorded once. The chain uses TRBV9 and TRBJ2-7; TRBD2 aligns across 8 bases. The CDR3 is made up of 15 amino acids. V trimming: 0 bases; J trimming: 0 bases; junction bases outside the gene matches: 2. CDR1 and CDR2 from the germline V gene are SGDLS and YYNGEE. The DNA of the CDR3 is TGTGCCAGCAGCGTAGAAGCGGGGGTCTCCTACGAGCAGTACTTC. Translated, it gives CASSVEAGVSYEQYF. The full variable domain, its missing parts supplied by reference TRBV9 and TRBJ2-7, is DSGVTQTPKHLITATGQRVTLRCSPRSGDLSVYWYQQSLDQGLQFLIQYYNGEERAKGNILERFSAQQFPDLHSELNLSSLELGDSALYFCASSVEAGVSYEQYFGPGTRLTVT.

The chain has TRBV19 and TRBJ1-1; possibly TRBD1 for D (5 bases). The V gene lost 3 bases and the J gene lost 1 base, with 21 bases spanning the gap. The CDR3 loop spans 18 amino acids. Looked up from germline, CDR1 is LNHDA and CDR2 is SQIVND (reference sequence). The DNA of the CDR3 is TGTGCCAGTAGTATGGGCGCAGGGAGGATTGTGGAGAACACTGAAGCTTTCTTT. This sequence encodes CASSMGAGRIVENTEAFF. Together with reference TRBV19 and TRBJ1-1, the CDR3 gives the full variable domain: DGGITQSPKYLFRKEGQNVTLSCEQNLNHDAMYWYRQDPGQGLRLIYYSQIVNDFQKGDIAEGYSVSREKKESFPLTVTSAQKNPTAFYLCASSMGAGRIVENTEAFFGQGTRLTVV.

This clone showed up just once. The V and J genes are TRBV7-8 and TRBJ2-3; TRBD2 matches 14 bases. This CDR3 has 16 amino acids. J was trimmed by 9 bases and V by 5 bases; bases with no gene match: 10. Germline values: CDR1 SGHVS, CDR2 FQNEAQ. CDR3 sequence: CASSPRLAGGPSTQYF. The DNA of the CDR3 is TGTGCCAGCAGCCCCCGACTAGCGGGAGGGCCTTCGACGCAGTATTTT.

The chain joins TRBV4-2 to TRBJ2-1, with a weak D call TRBD1 (6 bases). Looked up from germline, CDR1 is LGHNA and CDR2 is YNFKEQ. This CDR3 is built from 15 residues. Trimming pared 0 bases from V and 6 bases from J, leaving 12 bases between. The CDR3 here is CASSQDRAGVNEQFF. As DNA, the CDR3 is TGTGCCAGCAGCCAAGATAGGGCAGGGGTCAATGAGCAGTTCTTC.

The rearrangement uses TRBV6-6 and TRBJ1-6; D is uncertain. The CDR3 is 14 residues long. From germline, CDR1 is MNHNY and CDR2 SVGAGI (reference sequence). Trimming took off 2 bases at V and 8 bases at J, with 10 bases between the two ends. CDR3 sequence reads: CASSYKGTDSPLHF. Written as DNA, the CDR3 is TGTGCCAGCAGTTACAAAGGCACAGATTCACCCCTCCACTTT.

The rearrangement uses TRBV6-5 and TRBJ1-2; 8 bases match TRBD1. Unmatched junction bases numbered 8, after V lost 2 bases and J lost 6 bases. Per the germline V gene, CDR1 is MNHEY and CDR2 is SVGAGI. The CDR3 has 15 amino acids. The CDR3 sequence is CASSYGIADRDGYTF. CDR3 coding DNA: TGTGCCAGCAGTTACGGCATCGCGGACAGGGATGGCTACACCTTC.

The chain uses TRBV28 and TRBJ1-4, with TRBD1 matching over 8 bases. This CDR3 region has 19 residues. Looked up from germline, CDR1 is MDHEN and CDR2 is SYDVKM. After removal of 6 bases from V and 8 bases from J, the junction contained 23 bases not matched to a gene. The DNA for the CDR3 is TGTGCCAGCAGCCGGGGGCAGGGGGCGAACGTCGGTCTGGGAGAAAAACTGTTTTTT. This codes for CASSRGQGANVGLGEKLFF.

The V and J genes are TRBV28 and TRBJ1-1; no reliable D call. The CDR3 contains 14 residues. Trimming shortened V by 4 bases and J by 3 bases, and 12 bases separated the two germline ends. CDR1 MDHEN and CDR2 SYDVKM come from the germline V gene. CDR3 sequence: CASSSVPFDTEAFF. CDR3 DNA: TGTGCCAGCAGTTCAGTCCCATTTGACACTGAAGCTTTCTTT. Filled out from reference TRBV28 and TRBJ1-1, the complete variable domain reads DVKVTQSSRYLVKRTGEKVFLECVQDMDHENMFWYRQDPGLGLRLIYFSYDVKMKEKGDIPEGYSVSREKKERFSLILESASTNQTSMYLCASSSVPFDTEAFFGQGTRLTVV.

The chain recombines TRBV10-2 with TRBJ2-3; 8 bases match TRBD2. The CDR3 is 15 residues long. The junction had 15 bases not matched to a gene; V was cut back by 6 bases and J by 10 bases. The germline V gene encodes CDR1 WSHSY and CDR2 SAAADI. The CDR3 nucleotides are TGCGCCAGCAGGGAAAATCCGGGACTAGGATCGCCGCAGTATTTT. Residues: CASRENPGLGSPQYF.

Worth noting for this clone: Mismatch with germline at one junction end may stem from a read error. Written as DNA, the CDR3 is TGTGCCAGCAGTTCGGACAGGGGCCAAGAGGCCCAGTACTTC. The encoded protein is CASSSDRGQEAQYF. This rearrangement joins TRBV28 to TRBJ2-5, with 9 bases lining up with TRBD1. The CDR3 runs 14 residues. CDR1 and CDR2 from the germline V gene are MDHEN and SYDVKM.

J is TRBJ1-5 and V is TRBV28; a weak D match, TRBD1 (5 bases). The CDR3 is 17 amino acids. Germline loops: CDR1 MDHEN, CDR2 SYDVKM. The germline V and J ends were trimmed by 2 bases and 3 bases, with 17 bases remaining between them. For the CDR3, the DNA is TGTGCCAGCAGTTTAATGCTCGGGGGAGGGTACAATCAGCCCCAGCATTTT. It encodes CASSLMLGGGYNQPQHF.

The rearrangement joins TRBV6-2 or TRBV6-3 to TRBJ1-5, with 9 bases aligning to TRBD1. The CDR3 sequence is 18 residues long. From germline, CDR1 is MNHEY and CDR2 SVGEGT. V lost 2 bases, J lost 6 bases, and 14 bases stayed unmatched. The CDR3 sequence is CASSYPGQGRIGGQPQHF. The DNA for the CDR3 is TGTGCCAGCAGTTACCCGGGACAGGGACGAATAGGGGGTCAGCCCCAGCATTTT.

The chain combines TRBV11-3 with TRBJ2-2; 10 bases are shared with TRBD1. Germline V gene sequence: CDR1 SGHNT, CDR2 YENEEA. V lost 6 bases, J lost 4 bases, and 2 bases stayed unmatched. The CDR3 spans 14 residues. The CDR3 coding sequence is TGTGCCAGCAGGTGGACAGGGGGCACCGGGGAGCTGTTTTTT. Translation gives CASRWTGGTGELFF.

The chain recombines TRBV27 with TRBJ1-1, with 7 bases aligning to TRBD1. The CDR3 contains 12 residues. Germline trimming cut 6 bases from V and 4 bases from J; bases unmatched to any gene: 2. In germline, CDR1 is MNHEY, CDR2 SMNVEV (reference sequence). CDR3 in amino acids: CASRRQGTEAFF. The CDR3 bases are TGTGCCAGCAGGAGACAGGGCACTGAAGCTTTCTTT.

V usage is TRBV28 and J usage is TRBJ1-3, with D possibly matching TRBD1 (6 bases). Per germline, CDR1 MDHEN and CDR2 SYDVKM. Between the trimmed V and J ends, which lost 6 bases and 8 bases, there was a span of 11 bases. The CDR3 extends over 12 amino acids. In DNA form, the CDR3 reads TGTGCCAGCAGCGAAAACAGGGACACCATATATTTT. Protein sequence: CASSENRDTIYF.

In its sample, this clone was seen once. This rearrangement joins TRBV4-3 to TRBJ2-1; perhaps TRBD2 as D (5 bases). The CDR3 sequence is 14 residues long. V shed 0 bases and J shed 8 bases, with 11 bases lying between them. Germline CDR1 reads LGHNA; CDR2 reads YSLEER. In DNA form, the CDR3 reads TGCGCCAGCAGCCAAGAATCCGACGGGGATGAGCAGTTCTTC. Its protein is CASSQESDGDEQFF.

V and J are TRBV2 and TRBJ2-5, with a tentative D call TRBD2 (5 bases). Germline loops: CDR1 SNHLY, CDR2 FYNNEI. CDR3 size: 14 residues. V lost 4 bases and J lost 5, with 14 bases in between. The CDR3 loop reads CASSVGGFKETQYF. The DNA for the CDR3 is TGTGCCAGCAGTGTAGGAGGCTTCAAGGAGACCCAGTACTTC.

The chain combines TRBV5-6 with TRBJ2-2; D gene unclear. V lost 2 bases, J lost 6 bases, and 14 bases lay in between. Germline CDR1 reads SGHDT; CDR2 reads YYEEEE. The CDR3 consists of 15 residues. The CDR3 reads CASSFRVQSSGELFF. The CDR3 region has the DNA TGTGCCAGCAGCTTCCGGGTCCAAAGTTCCGGGGAGCTGTTTTTT.

The chain couples TRBV5-5 to TRBJ2-7; 8 nucleotides align to TRBD2. This CDR3 contains 19 residues. In germline, CDR1 is SGHKS, CDR2 YYEKEE (reference sequence). Losses at the gene ends were 3 bases for V and 7 bases for J; bases not matched to a gene: 24. The CDR3 DNA sequence: TGTGCCAGCAGCTATACGCGTAAGCCTGTAATAGCGGGATTGGGGGAGCAGTACTTC. Its protein product is CASSYTRKPVIAGLGEQYF. The full variable domain, completed using reference TRBV5-5 and TRBJ2-7, is DAGVTQSPTHLIKTRGQQVTLRCSPISGHKSVSWYQQVLGQGPQFIFQYYEKEERGRGNFPDRFSARQFPNYSSELNVNALLLGDSALYLCASSYTRKPVIAGLGEQYFGPGTRLTVT.